The text below deals with one T cell receptor beta chain. In its sample, this clone was seen a few times. The antigen this receptor binds is unknown. No clone much larger than this one lies a single base away; base qualities are absent. The CDR3 has 13 amino acids, counting the end cysteine and phenylalanine. Only the CDR3 region is kept as DNA, spanning 39 bases read in frame from base 1. V is cut by 6 bases and J by 7 bases, and the space between the germline ends is 15 bases. Per the germline V gene, ENHRY is the CDR1 and SYGVKD is the CDR2. TCRbeta CDR3 regions were amplified from genomic DNA using the immunoSEQ Assay, a bias-controlled multiplex PCR. In the source study's methods: Nucleated cell counts per sample were estimated from amplification of reference gene primers within the assay. To quantify the absolute abundance of each unique TCRbeta CDR3 rearrangement, sequence reads were collapsed and filtered. For each sample, productive Simpson clonality was calculated as the square root of Simpson's diversity index over productive rearrangements. The clones in this table, taken by TCRdb from immuneACCESS, are in-frame only. Not every clone is retained; where verified, under half of the shortfall comes from an unresolved V gene, and the cause of the rest is unknown. V and J calls and clone size are given by that table; D and trimming were obtained from the DNA. The sample table contains more than 85,000 clones; only one count was recorded for under 80% of them. The ten largest clonotypes hold roughly a fifth of the sample.

The sample originates from a study of blood T cell repertoires in COVID-19 (dated by TCRdb to about 2020). As for the study more broadly: Samples from collaborators originated in the United States, Italy and Spain and spanned both the acute and convalescent phases of COVID-19. The material from the prospective study consisted of cDNA or gDNA derived from T cells, B-cell-depleted T cells, or PBMCs. Subjects who had been exposed to COVID-19, were actively infected with it, or had recovered from it provided the deeply sampled blood TCRbeta repertoires that made up the dataset. The repertoires were released in a freely available public database meant as a resource for research on the immune response to SARS-CoV-2. The samples were drawn from two sources: the first 160 participants of the ongoing ImmuneRACE study, and over 1,000 subjects contributed by 6 global collaborators. The sample metadata nearly always contained a de-identified subject ID, COVID-19 status, age in years and sex. HLA class I and class II types, where available, came from metadata supplied by the sample provider rather than from assay-based typing.

Each collaborating institution followed its own protocols to collect whole blood in K2EDTA tubes. For TCRbeta analysis, collaborators shipped samples as frozen whole blood, isolated PBMCs, or DNA extracted from either of those sample types. What the study reported, not specific to this receptor: The amount of clinical and demographic metadata varied by source and participant and was provided uncurated.

This receptor was obtained from a woman in her 70s with acute or convalescent COVID-19. Material: peripheral blood. The chain was built from TRBV10-3 and TRBJ1-1, with no D gene named confidently. CDR3 reads: CAISLREEVEAFF. The DNA is as follows: TGTGCCATCAGCTTGAGGGAGGAGGTTGAAGCTTTCTTT.